The clone carrying this T cell receptor beta chain came up once. Its cognate antigen is unknown. The primer mix had 60 Vbeta and 13 Jbeta primers. Using immunoSEQ multiplex PCR, the repertoire was profiled, and TCRdb retains in-frame clones only, with some absent. Among about 120,000 clones, 60% to 85% were seen once, and the ten largest hold around 3%. This entry comes from a study of cytomegalovirus exposure and HLA in healthy donors. General study points: A classifier reportedly called cytomegalovirus status with high sensitivity and specificity. CMV serostatus stood as the only immune exposure information on hand.

Sequencing was performed on PBMCs. The origin of this receptor is a woman aged 40 to 50 in good health and CMV-seropositive.

The chain's CDR3 is CASSLGQGAYEQYF. CDR3 in DNA: TGTGCCAGCAGCTTAGGACAGGGGGCCTACGAGCAGTACTTC. The chain joins TRBV7-2 to TRBJ2-7; 9 bases match TRBD1. Germline CDR1 SGHTA, CDR2 FQGNSA. The CDR3 runs 14 residues. Trimming removed 1 base from V and 2 bases from J; junction bases left unmatched: 0.